Below are 24 T cell receptor beta chains sequenced from a single sample in a study of blood T cell repertoires in COVID-19. Clones were sequenced by immunoSEQ multiplex PCR, and TCRdb holds only the in-frame ones, with some missing. The sample consists of just under 75,000 clones, roughly 88% of them appearing once. The sequenced sample was peripheral blood. The receptors originated from a man older than 75 with active or convalescent COVID-19.

A few counts support this clone. V is TRBV6-5 and J is TRBJ1-5; TRBD1 aligns across 10 bases. The trim removed 4 bases at V and 4 bases at J, leaving 1 base unmatched. This CDR3 is built from 14 residues. From germline, CDR1 is MNHEY and CDR2 SVGAGI. The CDR3 DNA reads TGTGCCAGCAGTTGGGACAGGGGAAATCAGCCCCAGCATTTT. Its protein is CASSWDRGNQPQHF.

This clone occurred once. The rearrangement links TRBV18 to TRBJ1-4; 10 bases fit TRBD1. J was trimmed by 8 bases and V by 5 bases; bases with no gene match: 8. This CDR3 is built from 15 residues. Germline CDR1 KGHSH, CDR2 LQKENI. The CDR3 DNA follows: TGTGCCAGCTCATACGGACAGGGGGTGACGGAAAAACTGTTTTTT. Protein product: CASSYGQGVTEKLFF.

This clone occurred a few times. The chain combines TRBV28 with TRBJ2-1; the match to TRBD2 covers 13 bases. From germline, CDR1 is MDHEN and CDR2 SYDVKM. The junction had 2 bases not matched to a gene; V was cut back by 8 bases and J by 7 bases. The CDR3 extends over 13 amino acids. Written as DNA, the CDR3 is TGTGCCAGCGGGACTAGCGGGACAAATGAGCAGTTCTTC. It encodes CASGTSGTNEQFF.

The J gene is TRBJ2-3, the V gene TRBV6-2 or TRBV6-3; 8 bases agree with TRBD1. The CDR3 has 14 residues. V was pared by 6 bases and J by 3 bases, with 5 bases of the junction left unmatched. CDR1 is MNHEY, CDR2 SVGEGT, per germline. As DNA, the CDR3 is TGTGCCAGCAGCAGGACAGGGAGAACAGATACGCAGTATTTT. Protein: CASSRTGRTDTQYF.

This clone was detected only once. DNA of the CDR3: TGTGCCACCAGCAGCAGAGGGGGTGGGCAGCCCCAGCATTTT. Translated: CATSSRGGGQPQHF. The V call is TRBV15, the J call TRBJ1-5, with D possibly TRBD1 on 6 matching bases. The CDR3 sequence is 14 residues long. The V gene's germline CDR1 is LNHNV and CDR2 YYDKDF (reference sequence). Trimming removed 3 bases from V and 7 bases from J, with 13 bases in between.

This clone was found once. V usage is TRBV28 and J usage is TRBJ1-2, with 7 bases identical to TRBD1. In germline, CDR1 is MDHEN, CDR2 SYDVKM. This CDR3 has 22 residues. J gave up 1 base and V 5 bases, and 28 bases lay outside the gene matches. CDR3 sequence (DNA): TGTGCCAGCAGTCCTCGCGCGACGTATCCAACAGGGGAAAGTTCCCTTAACTATGGCTACACCTTC. Its translation is CASSPRATYPTGESSLNYGYTF.

The CDR3 bases are TGTGCCAGCAGCCAAGACACAGGGGGCGCCGCCGCTTTCTTT. Protein: CASSQDTGGAAAFF. The V call is TRBV3-1 (or the pseudogene TRBV3-2), the J call TRBJ1-1, with 9 bases fitting TRBD1. V lost 0 bases and J lost 11; bases outside the gene matches: 7. The CDR3 has 14 residues. From germline, CDR1 is LGHDT and CDR2 YNNKEL (reference sequence).

V is TRBV15 and J is TRBJ2-2, with a possible D match to TRBD2 (5 bases). Trimming took off 0 bases at V and 6 bases at J, with 14 bases between the two ends. The length of the CDR3 is 16 residues. Per germline, CDR1 LNHNV and CDR2 YYDKDF (reference sequence). Here the CDR3 DNA reads TGTGCCACCAGCAGAGATCCCAGCGGAGCCCCCGGGGAGCTGTTTTTT. Protein product: CATSRDPSGAPGELFF.

The CDR3 loop is CAISESSAGNQPQHF. The CDR3, as DNA: TGTGCCATCAGTGAGTCGTCGGCGGGCAATCAGCCCCAGCATTTT. The chain uses TRBV10-3 and TRBJ1-5; D unresolved. The CDR3 extends over 15 amino acids. Germline CDR1 is ENHRY and CDR2 is SYGVKD. Trimming left V 0 bases short and J 2 bases short, with 8 bases between.

This clone was observed a single time. The chain is built from TRBV18 and TRBJ1-5; 8 bases are shared with TRBD1. CDR3 length equals 15 residues. Germline CDR1 reads KGHSH; CDR2 reads LQKENI. J was trimmed by 2 bases and V by 6 bases; bases with no gene match: 6. CDR3 loop: CASSLTGVGNQPQHF. CDR3 coding DNA: TGTGCCAGCTCCCTGACAGGGGTTGGCAATCAGCCCCAGCATTTT.

In this sample, this clone turned up a few times. The J gene is TRBJ1-2, the V gene TRBV6-6, with 9 bases aligning to TRBD1. V was clipped by 6 bases and J by 4 bases; unmatched bases: 9. The CDR3 consists of 15 residues. Per the germline V gene, CDR1 is MNHNY and CDR2 is SVGAGI (reference sequence). Here the CDR3 reads CASSRNRGQGYGYTF. In DNA form, the CDR3 reads TGTGCCAGCAGCCGAAACAGGGGGCAGGGCTATGGCTACACCTTC.

This chain joins TRBV6-6 and TRBJ2-3; TRBD2 aligns across 9 bases. The germline V gene has CDR1 MNHNY and CDR2 SVGAGI (reference sequence). The CDR3 runs to 17 residues. V gave up 5 bases and J gave up 1 base; unmatched junction bases: 10. The CDR3 region is CASSRGGVAGGTDTQYF. The CDR3 region has the DNA TGTGCCAGCAGTCGTGGTGGGGTAGCGGGGGGCACAGATACGCAGTATTTT.

The rearrangement uses TRBV15 and TRBJ1-5, with a tentative D call TRBD1 (5 bases). CDR1 and CDR2 from the germline V gene are LNHNV and YYDKDF (reference sequence). The CDR3 has 13 residues. Trimming left V 2 bases short and J 4 bases short, with 6 bases between. The CDR3 nucleotides read TGTGCCACCAGCAGAAGGGGAAATCAGCCCCAGCATTTT. Its translation: CATSRRGNQPQHF.

This chain uses TRBV4-2 with TRBJ2-1, with 9 nucleotides matching TRBD1. CDR1 is LGHNA, CDR2 YNFKEQ, per germline. The CDR3 runs 15 residues. Unmatched junction bases numbered 7, after V lost 0 bases and J lost 10 bases. CDR3 bases: TGTGCCAGCAGCCAAGAGGCAGGGACAGGGAAGGAGCAGTTCTTC. It is translated as CASSQEAGTGKEQFF.

This clone is a singleton in its sample. The chain is built from TRBV7-9 and TRBJ1-1; TRBD1 might be the D (5 bases). V lost 5 bases and J lost 3, with 13 bases in between. Germline loops: CDR1 SEHNR, CDR2 FQNEAQ (reference sequence). The CDR3 has 14 residues. In DNA, the CDR3 is TGTGCCAGCAGCCCAGGGTTTGGGGACACTGAAGCTTTCTTT. It codes for CASSPGFGDTEAFF.

On this clone: Other DNA sequences from this sample encode an identical CDR3 as well. In nucleotides, the CDR3 is TGTGCCAGCAGCTTGTCCGGGACAGGCAATTCACCCCTCCACTTT. It codes for CASSLSGTGNSPLHF. The chain carries TRBV5-4 and TRBJ1-6; TRBD1 matches 8 bases. Germline-derived CDR1 and CDR2 are SGHNT and YYREEE (reference sequence). V shed 1 base and J 7 bases; nucleotides not matched to a gene: 4. The CDR3 contains 15 residues.

The DNA of the CDR3 is TGTGCCAGTAAGTTCCGGGACAGTTACAATGAGCAGTTCTTC. This codes for CASKFRDSYNEQFF. The chain combines TRBV19 with TRBJ2-1; 7 bases map to TRBD1. Trimming cost V 7 bases and J 4 bases; bases outside gene matches: 7. Germline-derived CDR1 and CDR2 are LNHDA and SQIVND (reference sequence). This CDR3 is built from 14 residues.

This sequence joins TRBV18 and TRBJ1-6; TRBD1 aligns across 7 bases. The germline V gene has CDR1 KGHSH and CDR2 LQKENI. The junction had 7 bases not matched to a gene; V was cut back by 3 bases and J by 8 bases. The CDR3 is 15 residues long. CDR3 coding DNA: TGTGCCAGCTCACCCTTCGGGACAGAATATTCACCCCTCCACTTT. Its translation: CASSPFGTEYSPLHF.

This chain uses TRBV4-1 with TRBJ1-1; 7 bases agree with TRBD1. Germline CDR1 and CDR2: MGHRA and YSYEKL. The CDR3 has 13 amino acids. The J segment lost 13 bases and the V segment lost 4 bases, leaving 12 bases of the junction unmatched. CDR3 sequence reads: CASSRQGAVWLFF. CDR3 sequence (DNA): TGCGCCAGCAGCCGACAGGGCGCAGTGTGGCTTTTCTTT.

This clone was counted a single time. The chain uses TRBV7-2 and TRBJ2-3, with TRBD2 matching 8 bases. V was pared by 5 bases and J by 3 bases, with 7 bases of the junction left unmatched. CDR3 length: 15 residues. Germline V gene lookup returns CDR1 SGHTA and CDR2 FQGNSA. The CDR3 bases are TGTGCCAGCAGCCCGACGGGAGGGCCAACAGATACGCAGTATTTT. Amino acid sequence: CASSPTGGPTDTQYF. Full variable domain (missing parts from reference TRBV7-2 and TRBJ2-3): GAGVSQSPSNKVTEKGKDVELRCDPISGHTALYWYRQSLGQGLEFLIYFQGNSAPDKSGLPSDRFSAERTGGSVSTLTIQRTQQEDSAVYLCASSPTGGPTDTQYFGPGTRLTVL.

V is TRBV7-2 and J is TRBJ1-6; no clear D. Germline CDR1 is SGHTA and CDR2 is FQGNSA. CDR3 size: 16 residues. Trimming took 6 bases from V and 3 from J, leaving 15 bases between them. CDR3 sequence: CASRDSPRGYNSPLHF. CDR3 nucleotides: TGTGCCAGCAGAGACTCACCCCGCGGCTATAATTCACCCCTCCACTTT.

This chain links TRBV6-5 with TRBJ1-2; D remains ambiguous. The CDR3 is 13 amino acids. CDR1 and CDR2 (germline): MNHEY, SVGAGI. The V end lost 4 bases, the J end lost 1 base, and 7 bases lay between the germline ends. CDR3 protein: CASSFRFNYGYTF. CDR3 nucleotides: TGTGCCAGCAGTTTCAGGTTTAACTATGGCTACACCTTC.

The chain recombines TRBV30 with TRBJ1-3, with D maybe TRBD1 (6 bases). CDR3 length: 12 amino acids. V lost 5 bases and J 4 bases, leaving 9 bases between the germline ends. From germline, CDR1 is GTSNPN and CDR2 SVGIG (reference sequence). The CDR3 nucleotides read TGTGCCTGGCAGGGGTCGGGAAACACCATATATTTT. Protein sequence: CAWQGSGNTIYF.

This clone has more than one count but fewer than ten. The V call is TRBV6-2 or TRBV6-3, the J call TRBJ2-3; 7 bases align to TRBD2. Germline V gives CDR1 MNHEY, CDR2 SVGEGT. The CDR3 consists of 14 residues. The V segment lost 4 bases and the J segment 10 bases; nucleotides outside the gene matches: 11. CDR3 coding DNA: TGTGCCAGCAGTTCGAACCCGACGGGGGGATCGCAGTATTTT. It yields the protein CASSSNPTGGSQYF.